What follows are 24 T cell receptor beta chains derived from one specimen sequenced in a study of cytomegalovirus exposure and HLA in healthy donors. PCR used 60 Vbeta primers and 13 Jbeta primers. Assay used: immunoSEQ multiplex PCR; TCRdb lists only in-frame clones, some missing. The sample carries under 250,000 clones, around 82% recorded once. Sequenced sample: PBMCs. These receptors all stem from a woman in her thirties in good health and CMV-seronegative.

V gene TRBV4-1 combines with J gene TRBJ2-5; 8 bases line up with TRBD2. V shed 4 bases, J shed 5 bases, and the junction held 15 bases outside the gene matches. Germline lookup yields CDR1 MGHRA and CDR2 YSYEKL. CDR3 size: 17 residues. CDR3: CASSRSNLAGGGETQYF. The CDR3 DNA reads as TGCGCCAGCAGCCGATCCAACCTGGCGGGGGGCGGGGAGACCCAGTACTTC.

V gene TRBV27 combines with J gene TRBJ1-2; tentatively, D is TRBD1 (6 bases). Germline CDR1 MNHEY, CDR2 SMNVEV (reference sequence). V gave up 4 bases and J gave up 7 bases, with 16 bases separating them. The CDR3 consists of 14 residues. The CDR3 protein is CASSYRGRGFGYTF. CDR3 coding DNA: TGTGCCAGCAGTTATAGGGGCAGGGGTTTTGGCTACACCTTC.

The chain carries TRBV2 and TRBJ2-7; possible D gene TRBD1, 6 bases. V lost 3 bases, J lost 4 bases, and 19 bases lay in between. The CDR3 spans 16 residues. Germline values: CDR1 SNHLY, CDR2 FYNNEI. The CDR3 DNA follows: TGTGCCAGCAGTGAGGCCGGGACACCTTCTTTGTACGAGCAGTACTTC. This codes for CASSEAGTPSLYEQYF.

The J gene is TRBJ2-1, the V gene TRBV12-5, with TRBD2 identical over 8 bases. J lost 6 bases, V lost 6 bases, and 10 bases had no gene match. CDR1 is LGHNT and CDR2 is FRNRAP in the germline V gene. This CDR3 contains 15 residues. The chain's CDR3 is CASGLSGRVGNEQFF. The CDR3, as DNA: TGTGCTAGTGGCCTCAGCGGGAGAGTGGGCAATGAGCAGTTCTTC.

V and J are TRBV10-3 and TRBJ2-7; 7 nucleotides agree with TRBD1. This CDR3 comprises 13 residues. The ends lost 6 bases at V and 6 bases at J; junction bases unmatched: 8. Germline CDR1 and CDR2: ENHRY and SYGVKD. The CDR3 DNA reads TGTGCCATCAGGGAGACCGACAGGGCCGAGCAGTACTTC. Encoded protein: CAIRETDRAEQYF.

The CDR3 coding sequence is TGTGCCAGCAGTGACGGGTTTTATGGCTACACCTTC. Protein: CASSDGFYGYTF. The gene calls are TRBV6-1 and TRBJ1-2; no firm D call. The CDR3 covers 12 residues. Trimming took 3 bases from V and 5 from J, leaving 7 bases between them. Germline CDR1 reads MNHNS; CDR2 reads SASEGT.

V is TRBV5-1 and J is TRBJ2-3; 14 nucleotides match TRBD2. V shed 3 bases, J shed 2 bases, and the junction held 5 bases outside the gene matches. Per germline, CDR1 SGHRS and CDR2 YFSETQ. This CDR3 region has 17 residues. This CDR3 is CASSSGLAGGTTDTQYF. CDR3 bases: TGCGCCAGCAGCTCAGGACTAGCGGGAGGTACCACAGATACGCAGTATTTT.

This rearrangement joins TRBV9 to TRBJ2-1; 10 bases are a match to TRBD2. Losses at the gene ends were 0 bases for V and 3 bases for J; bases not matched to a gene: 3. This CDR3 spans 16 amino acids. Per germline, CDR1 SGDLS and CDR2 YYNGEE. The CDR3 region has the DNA TGTGCCAGCAGCGTAGGGGTAGCGGGAGGCTACAATGAGCAGTTCTTC. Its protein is CASSVGVAGGYNEQFF.

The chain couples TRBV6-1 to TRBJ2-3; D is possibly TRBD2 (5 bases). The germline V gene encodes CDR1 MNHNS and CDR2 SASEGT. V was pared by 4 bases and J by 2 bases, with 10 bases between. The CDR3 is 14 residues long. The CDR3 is CASSASSHTDTQYF. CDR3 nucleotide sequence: TGTGCCAGCAGTGCTAGCAGTCACACAGATACGCAGTATTTT.

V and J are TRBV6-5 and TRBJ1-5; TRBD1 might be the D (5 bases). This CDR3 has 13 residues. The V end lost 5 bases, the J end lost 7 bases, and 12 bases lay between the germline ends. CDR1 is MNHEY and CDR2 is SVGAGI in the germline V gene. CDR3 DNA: TGTGCCAGCAGTGTGGAGGGGAGCCAGCCCCAGCATTTT. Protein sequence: CASSVEGSQPQHF.

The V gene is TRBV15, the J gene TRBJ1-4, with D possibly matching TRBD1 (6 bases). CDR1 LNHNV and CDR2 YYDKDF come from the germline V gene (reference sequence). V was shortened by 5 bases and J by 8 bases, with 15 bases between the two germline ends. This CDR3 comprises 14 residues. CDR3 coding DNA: TGTGCCACCAGCGGATATGGGGGCAGGGAAAAACTGTTTTTT. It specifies CATSGYGGREKLFF.

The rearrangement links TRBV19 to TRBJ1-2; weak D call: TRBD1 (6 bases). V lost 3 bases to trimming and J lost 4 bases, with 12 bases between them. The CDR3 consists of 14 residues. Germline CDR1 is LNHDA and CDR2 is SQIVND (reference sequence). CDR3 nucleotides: TGTGCCAGTAGTATCCCAGGGGTTTCCTATGGCTACACCTTC. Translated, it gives CASSIPGVSYGYTF.

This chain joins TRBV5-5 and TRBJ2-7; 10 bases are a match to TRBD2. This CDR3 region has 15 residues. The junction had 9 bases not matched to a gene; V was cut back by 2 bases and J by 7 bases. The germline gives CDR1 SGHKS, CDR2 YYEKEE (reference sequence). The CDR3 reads CASSFPPGTSEEQYF. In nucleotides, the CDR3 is TGTGCCAGCAGCTTTCCTCCCGGGACTAGCGAGGAGCAGTACTTC.

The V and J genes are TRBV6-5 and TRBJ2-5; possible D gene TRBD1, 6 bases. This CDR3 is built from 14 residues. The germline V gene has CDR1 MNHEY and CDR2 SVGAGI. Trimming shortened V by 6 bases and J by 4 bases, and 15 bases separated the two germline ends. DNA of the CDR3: TGTGCCAGCAGACAAAACTGGGACACAGAGACCCAGTACTTC. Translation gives CASRQNWDTETQYF.

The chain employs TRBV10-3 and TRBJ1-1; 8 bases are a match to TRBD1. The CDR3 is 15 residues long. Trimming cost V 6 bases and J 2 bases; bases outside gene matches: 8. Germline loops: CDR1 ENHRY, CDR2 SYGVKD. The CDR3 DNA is TGTGCCATCAGGGGGGCGACAGGGGCTAACACTGAAGCTTTCTTT. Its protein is CAIRGATGANTEAFF.

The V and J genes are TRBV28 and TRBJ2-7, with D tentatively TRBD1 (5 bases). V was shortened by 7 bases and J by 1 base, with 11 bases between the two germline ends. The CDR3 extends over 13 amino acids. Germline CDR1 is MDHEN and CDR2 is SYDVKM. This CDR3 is CASTFRQSYEQYF. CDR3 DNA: TGTGCCAGCACCTTCCGACAGTCCTACGAGCAGTACTTC. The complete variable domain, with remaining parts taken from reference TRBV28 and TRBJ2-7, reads DVKVTQSSRYLVKRTGEKVFLECVQDMDHENMFWYRQDPGLGLRLIYFSYDVKMKEKGDIPEGYSVSREKKERFSLILESASTNQTSMYLCASTFRQSYEQYFGPGTRLTVT.

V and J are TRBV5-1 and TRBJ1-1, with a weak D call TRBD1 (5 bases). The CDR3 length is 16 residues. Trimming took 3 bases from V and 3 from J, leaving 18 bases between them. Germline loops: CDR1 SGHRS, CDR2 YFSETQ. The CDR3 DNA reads TGCGCCAGCAGCTGGCGACAAGGACATCGGGACACTGAAGCTTTCTTT. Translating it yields CASSWRQGHRDTEAFF. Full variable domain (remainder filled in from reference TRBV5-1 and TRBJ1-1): KAGVTQTPRYLIKTRGQQVTLSCSPISGHRSVSWYQQTPGQGLQFLFEYFSETQRNKGNFPGRFSGRQFSNSRSEMNVSTLELGDSALYLCASSWRQGHRDTEAFFGQGTRLTVV.

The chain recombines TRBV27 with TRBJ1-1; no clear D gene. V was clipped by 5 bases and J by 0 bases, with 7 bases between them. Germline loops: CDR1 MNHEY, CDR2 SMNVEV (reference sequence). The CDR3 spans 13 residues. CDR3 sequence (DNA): TGTGCCAGCAGTGCACAGATGAACACTGAAGCTTTCTTT. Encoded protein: CASSAQMNTEAFF.

This chain's CDR3 is CASSQVTGTSDGEQFF. CDR3 coding DNA: TGTGCCAGCAGCCAAGTAACGGGGACTAGCGACGGTGAGCAGTTCTTC. The J gene is TRBJ2-1, the V gene TRBV4-2, with 10 bases matching TRBD2. Germline trimming cut 1 base from V and 9 bases from J; bases unmatched to any gene: 9. Germline CDR1 and CDR2: LGHNA and YNFKEQ. CDR3 length equals 16 residues.

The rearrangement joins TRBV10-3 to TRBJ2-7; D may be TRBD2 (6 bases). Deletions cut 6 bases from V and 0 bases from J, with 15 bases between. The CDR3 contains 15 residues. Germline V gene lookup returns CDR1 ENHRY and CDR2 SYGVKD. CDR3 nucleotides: TGTGCCATCAGGGAGACCAGGACTAACTCCTACGAGCAGTACTTC. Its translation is CAIRETRTNSYEQYF.

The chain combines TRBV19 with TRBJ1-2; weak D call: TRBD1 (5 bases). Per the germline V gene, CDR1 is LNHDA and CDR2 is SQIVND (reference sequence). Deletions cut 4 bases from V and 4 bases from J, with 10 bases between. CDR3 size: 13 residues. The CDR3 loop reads CASSTRQRYGYTF. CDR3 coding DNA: TGTGCCAGTAGTACTAGACAGCGCTATGGCTACACCTTC.

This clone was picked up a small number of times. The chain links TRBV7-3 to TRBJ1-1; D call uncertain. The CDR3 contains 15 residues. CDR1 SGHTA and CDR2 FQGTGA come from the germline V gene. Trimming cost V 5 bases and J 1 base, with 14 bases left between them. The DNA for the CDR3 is TGTGCCAGCAGCCACAGTGGGCGAAGGAACACTGAAGCTTTCTTT. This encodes CASSHSGRRNTEAFF. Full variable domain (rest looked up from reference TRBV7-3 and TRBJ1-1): GAGVSQTPSNKVTEKGKYVELRCDPISGHTALYWYRQSLGQGPEFLIYFQGTGAADDSGLPNDRFFAVRPEGSVSTLKIQRTERGDSAVYLCASSHSGRRNTEAFFGQGTRLTVV.

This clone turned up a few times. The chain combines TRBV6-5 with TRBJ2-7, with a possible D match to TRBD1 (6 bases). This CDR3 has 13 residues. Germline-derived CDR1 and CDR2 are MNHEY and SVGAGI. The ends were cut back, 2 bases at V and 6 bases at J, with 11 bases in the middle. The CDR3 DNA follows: TGTGCCAGCAGTTACGCCAGGGGACGCGAGCAGTACTTC. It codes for CASSYARGREQYF.

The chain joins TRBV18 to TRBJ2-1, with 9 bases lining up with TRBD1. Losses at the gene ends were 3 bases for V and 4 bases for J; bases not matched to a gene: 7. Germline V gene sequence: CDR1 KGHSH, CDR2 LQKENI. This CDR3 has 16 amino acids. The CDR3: CASSPTGGGFYNEQFF. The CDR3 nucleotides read TGTGCCAGCTCACCTACAGGGGGCGGGTTTTACAATGAGCAGTTCTTC.